A single sample is the source of the 28 T cell receptor beta chains below, sequenced in a study of blood T cell repertoires in COVID-19. Measured with immunoSEQ multiplex PCR; TCRdb has only the in-frame clones, and not every one. The data show 400,000 to 450,000 clones, 80% to 90% seen once. Source material: PBMCs or T cells enriched from blood (not recorded which). Receptors originate from a man younger than 45 who had recovered from COVID-19.

V usage is TRBV27 and J usage is TRBJ2-5; 9 bases align to TRBD1. Germline trimming cut 5 bases from V and 4 bases from J; bases unmatched to any gene: 17. The CDR3 spans 18 residues. Germline V gene sequence: CDR1 MNHEY, CDR2 SMNVEV (reference sequence). The CDR3 sequence: CASSPPRQGVLGRETQYF. In nucleotides, the CDR3 is TGTGCCAGCAGTCCTCCGAGACAGGGGGTTTTAGGACGAGAGACCCAGTACTTC.

This chain joins TRBV13 and TRBJ2-7; possible D gene TRBD2, 6 bases. Germline V CDR1 and CDR2: PRHDT, FYEKMQ (reference sequence). Trimming took off 5 bases at V and 0 bases at J, with 17 bases between the two ends. This CDR3 contains 16 residues. The CDR3 loop reads CASSGPGGDGSYEQYF. CDR3 in DNA: TGTGCCAGCAGCGGCCCGGGCGGGGACGGCTCCTACGAGCAGTACTTC.

The V and J genes are TRBV27 and TRBJ1-2; tentative D call: TRBD1 (6 bases). The germline gives CDR1 MNHEY, CDR2 SMNVEV (reference sequence). Trimming cost V 5 bases and J 4 bases, with 11 bases left between them. This CDR3 has 13 amino acids. CDR3 coding DNA: TGTGCCAGCAGTCACGGACAGATCTATGGCTACACCTTC. This encodes CASSHGQIYGYTF.

The chain has TRBV2 and TRBJ1-5, with D tentatively TRBD1 (5 bases). The CDR3 has 14 residues. Trimming took off 4 bases at V and 2 bases at J, with 9 bases between the two ends. The V gene's germline CDR1 is SNHLY and CDR2 FYNNEI. DNA for the CDR3: TGTGCCAGCAGTGCAGGGTTGGGCAATCAGCCCCAGCATTTT. Encoded protein: CASSAGLGNQPQHF.

CDR3 sequence reads: CATDRGDTYEQYF. The CDR3 nucleotides read TGTGCCACCGACAGGGGGGATACCTACGAGCAGTACTTC. V and J are TRBV28 and TRBJ2-7, with TRBD1 matching over 9 bases. Germline trimming cut 10 bases from V and 2 bases from J; bases unmatched to any gene: 6. The CDR3 runs to 13 residues. Per germline, CDR1 MDHEN and CDR2 SYDVKM.

The rearrangement joins TRBV28 to TRBJ2-5; tentatively, D is TRBD2 (6 bases). V was cut by 6 bases and J by 3 bases, with 17 bases left in between. This CDR3 has 15 amino acids. Germline V gene sequence: CDR1 MDHEN, CDR2 SYDVKM. CDR3 DNA sequence: TGTGCCAGCAGGTCCCCTACTAGCAGCGAAGAGACCCAGTACTTC. Translation gives CASRSPTSSEETQYF.

The chain uses TRBV7-8 and TRBJ2-3, with TRBD2 matching 10 bases. J was trimmed by 6 bases and V by 5 bases; bases with no gene match: 14. The CDR3 consists of 17 residues. Germline values: CDR1 SGHVS, CDR2 FQNEAQ. As DNA, the CDR3 is TGTGCCAGCAGCCCGAGAGGACTAGCGGTCGCGGGGGATACGCAGTATTTT. Translating gives CASSPRGLAVAGDTQYF. The variable domain in full, completed from reference TRBV7-8 and TRBJ2-3, reads GAGVSQSPRYKVAKRGQDVALRCDPISGHVSLFWYQQALGQGPEFLTYFQNEAQLDKSGLPSDRFFAERPEGSVSTLKIQRTQQEDSAVYLCASSPRGLAVAGDTQYFGPGTRLTVL.

The V call is TRBV12-3 or TRBV12-4, the J call TRBJ1-2, with 7 nucleotides matching TRBD1. V was clipped by 6 bases and J by 4 bases; unmatched bases: 5. The CDR3 loop spans 13 amino acids. CDR3 sequence: CASSQGEGYGYTF. The CDR3 DNA is TGTGCCAGCAGCCAGGGGGAAGGCTATGGCTACACCTTC.

The rearrangement joins TRBV7-6 to TRBJ2-7; the D gene is possibly TRBD2 (6 bases). The germline gives CDR1 SGHVS, CDR2 FNYEAQ. The CDR3 loop spans 12 amino acids. Trimming took off 4 bases at V and 5 bases at J, with 9 bases between the two ends. Here the CDR3 DNA reads TGTGCCAGCAGCTGGCGGGGTGACGAGCAGTACTTC. Protein product: CASSWRGDEQYF.

This clone was observed a single time. V and J are TRBV10-1 and TRBJ2-1; D is perhaps TRBD1 (6 bases). Germline CDR1 reads WNHNN; CDR2 reads SYGVQD (reference sequence). The CDR3 has 11 residues. V lost 3 bases to trimming and J lost 9 bases, with 6 bases between them. The CDR3 coding sequence is TGCGCCAGCAGTGAAGGGGGTGAGCAGTTCTTC. Protein sequence: CASSEGGEQFF.

This clone showed up just once. V gene TRBV5-4 combines with J gene TRBJ2-6; 12 bases map to TRBD1. The germline CDR1 and CDR2 sequences are SGHNT and YYREEE (reference sequence). With V trimmed by 0 bases and J by 4 bases, 5 bases remained unmatched. This CDR3 is built from 18 residues. The CDR3 protein is CASSLAAGQGAGANVLTF. The DNA of the CDR3 is TGTGCCAGCAGCTTGGCCGCGGGACAGGGGGCCGGGGCCAACGTCCTGACTTTC. Using reference TRBV5-4 and TRBJ2-6 for the parts outside the CDR3, the full variable domain is ETGVTQSPTHLIKTRGQQVTLRCSSQSGHNTVSWYQQALGQGPQFIFQYYREEENGRGNFPPRFSGLQFPNYSSELNVNALELDDSALYLCASSLAAGQGAGANVLTFGAGSRLTVL.

The chain recombines TRBV28 with TRBJ1-5; no clear D gene. This CDR3 contains 13 residues. Germline CDR1 MDHEN, CDR2 SYDVKM. With 6 bases removed from V and 1 base from J, the gap between germline ends came to 7 bases. The CDR3 DNA reads as TGTGCCAGCAGACAGAAAAGCAATCAGCCCCAGCATTTT. Its protein is CASRQKSNQPQHF.

The chain carries TRBV10-3 and TRBJ1-5; 7 positions match TRBD1. The CDR3 spans 17 residues. Per the germline V gene, CDR1 is ENHRY and CDR2 is SYGVKD. V was pared by 3 bases and J by 6 bases, with 14 bases of the junction left unmatched. The CDR3 bases are TGTGCCATCAGTGATTCAGGGGGTCCACGTACCAGTCAGCCCCAGCATTTT. Its protein product is CAISDSGGPRTSQPQHF.

This sequence joins TRBV6-1 and TRBJ2-1, with TRBD2 identical over 7 bases. The CDR3 contains 15 residues. Germline V gene lookup returns CDR1 MNHNS and CDR2 SASEGT. The junction had 5 bases not matched to a gene; V was cut back by 2 bases and J by 4 bases. The CDR3 reads CASSELSGGYNEQFF. The CDR3 DNA reads TGTGCCAGCAGTGAACTGTCGGGAGGTTACAATGAGCAGTTCTTC.

V and J are TRBV24-1 and TRBJ2-1; possibly TRBD1 for D (6 bases). Germline V lookup: CDR1 KGHDR, CDR2 SFDVKD. The CDR3 sequence is 18 residues long. Trimming shortened V by 4 bases and J by 0 bases, and 18 bases separated the two germline ends. This CDR3 reads CATSETGRPAVSYNEQFF. The CDR3 region has the DNA TGTGCCACCAGTGAAACAGGGCGACCGGCGGTCTCCTACAATGAGCAGTTCTTC.

The gene calls are TRBV29-1 and TRBJ1-4; 11 bases match TRBD1. The CDR3 consists of 14 residues. V shed 5 bases, J shed 7 bases, and the junction held 6 bases outside the gene matches. Germline V lookup: CDR1 SQVTM, CDR2 ANQGSEA. CDR3: CSVRRGTGGEKLFF. Written as DNA, the CDR3 is TGCAGCGTTCGTAGGGGGACAGGGGGTGAAAAACTGTTTTTT.

This sequence joins TRBV13 and TRBJ2-1, with 8 bases lining up with TRBD2. Trimming took 1 base from V and 10 from J; bases not matched to a gene: 9. This CDR3 spans 15 amino acids. Looked up from germline, CDR1 is PRHDT and CDR2 is FYEKMQ (reference sequence). In DNA form, the CDR3 reads TGTGCCAGCAGCTTAGTCGGGAGGGGTCAAGGAGAGCAGTTCTTC. Translation: CASSLVGRGQGEQFF.

The chain combines TRBV6-1 with TRBJ2-7; D may be TRBD2 (5 bases). CDR3 size: 13 residues. CDR1 and CDR2 (germline): MNHNS, SASEGT. Trimming shortened V by 8 bases and J by 3 bases, and 14 bases separated the two germline ends. The CDR3 reads CASRLAELYEQYF. Written as DNA, the CDR3 is TGTGCCAGCCGCCTAGCAGAACTCTACGAGCAGTACTTC.

The V and J genes are TRBV5-8 and TRBJ2-6; D might be TRBD2 (6 bases). In germline, CDR1 is SGHTS, CDR2 YDEGEE. V was shortened by 1 base and J by 0 bases, with 14 bases between the two germline ends. The CDR3 is 18 residues long. CDR3 protein: CASSLFGSGLSGANVLTF. In DNA form, the CDR3 reads TGTGCCAGCAGCTTGTTTGGTAGCGGCCTCTCTGGGGCCAACGTCCTGACTTTC.

The V call is TRBV12-3 or TRBV12-4, the J call TRBJ1-1, with TRBD1 matching over 10 bases. Trimming removed 6 bases from V and 13 bases from J; junction bases left unmatched: 5. The CDR3 has 11 amino acids. CDR3 sequence: CASRGTGENFF. The CDR3 coding sequence is TGTGCCAGCAGGGGGACAGGGGAAAATTTCTTT.

This chain joins TRBV27 and TRBJ2-7; perhaps TRBD2 as D (5 bases). V was pared by 3 bases and J by 3 bases, with 15 bases between. The CDR3 loop spans 15 amino acids. Germline loops: CDR1 MNHEY, CDR2 SMNVEV (reference sequence). The CDR3, as DNA: TGTGCCAGCAGTTTCAGCCACTCTGGGAGCTACGAGCAGTACTTC. It yields the protein CASSFSHSGSYEQYF.

The CDR3 DNA reads TGTGCCACCAGCAGAGGGCCCCCCGGAGACAGGATAACCTACGAGCAGTACTTC. It codes for CATSRGPPGDRITYEQYF. V usage is TRBV15 and J usage is TRBJ2-7; perhaps TRBD1 as D (6 bases). With 1 base removed from V and 2 bases from J, the gap between germline ends came to 21 bases. Germline values: CDR1 LNHNV, CDR2 YYDKDF (reference sequence). The CDR3 is 18 residues long.

The rearrangement links TRBV28 to TRBJ2-7, with TRBD2 identical over 11 bases. This CDR3 contains 13 residues. Trimming at V came to 8 bases and at J to 2 bases, leaving 2 bases not matched to a gene. From germline, CDR1 is MDHEN and CDR2 SYDVKM. The CDR3 protein is CASQLAGAYEQYF. DNA for the CDR3: TGTGCCAGCCAACTAGCGGGAGCCTACGAGCAGTACTTC. Full variable domain (rest looked up from reference TRBV28 and TRBJ2-7): DVKVTQSSRYLVKRTGEKVFLECVQDMDHENMFWYRQDPGLGLRLIYFSYDVKMKEKGDIPEGYSVSREKKERFSLILESASTNQTSMYLCASQLAGAYEQYFGPGTRLTVT.

This chain joins TRBV9 and TRBJ2-7; 9 positions match TRBD1. Germline V gene sequence: CDR1 SGDLS, CDR2 YYNGEE. The V segment lost 4 bases and the J segment 2 bases; nucleotides outside the gene matches: 10. The CDR3 is 16 amino acids. The CDR3 sequence: CASSLGRDRATYEQYF. The CDR3 DNA reads as TGTGCCAGCAGCCTAGGCCGGGACAGGGCAACCTACGAGCAGTACTTC. The complete variable domain, with remaining parts taken from reference TRBV9 and TRBJ2-7, reads DSGVTQTPKHLITATGQRVTLRCSPRSGDLSVYWYQQSLDQGLQFLIQYYNGEERAKGNILERFSAQQFPDLHSELNLSSLELGDSALYFCASSLGRDRATYEQYFGPGTRLTVT.

This chain connects TRBV5-1 to TRBJ1-1; 9 bases are a match to TRBD1. The length of the CDR3 is 13 residues. The V gene end was trimmed by 7 bases and the J gene end by 5 bases; junction bases not matched to a gene: 6. Germline V CDR1 and CDR2: SGHRS, YFSETQ. Here the CDR3 reads CASRGQGWTEAFF. The CDR3 nucleotides are TGCGCCAGCCGAGGACAGGGGTGGACTGAAGCTTTCTTT.

This clone was detected once. The rearrangement links TRBV28 to TRBJ1-2, with TRBD1 identical over 7 bases. V gave up 6 bases and J gave up 6 bases; unmatched junction bases: 7. CDR1 MDHEN and CDR2 SYDVKM come from the germline V gene. The CDR3 extends over 13 amino acids. The CDR3 nucleotides are TGTGCCAGCAGGACAGGGTCCTCAGATGGCTACACCTTC. Its protein is CASRTGSSDGYTF.

The chain is built from TRBV5-1 and TRBJ2-3; D call uncertain. CDR1 and CDR2 (germline): SGHRS, YFSETQ. The CDR3 is 12 residues long. V was clipped by 0 bases and J by 6 bases, with 5 bases between them. CDR3 sequence (DNA): TGCGCCAGCAGCTTGGGTGCGGATACGCAGTATTTT. Its protein is CASSLGADTQYF.

The chain couples TRBV9 to TRBJ2-7; D is possibly TRBD1 (5 bases). Trimming shortened V by 4 bases and J by 2 bases, and 13 bases separated the two germline ends. The CDR3 consists of 14 residues. The germline gives CDR1 SGDLS, CDR2 YYNGEE. The CDR3 region is CASSPPAGPYEQYF. The CDR3 DNA is TGTGCCAGCAGCCCCCCCGCAGGGCCCTACGAGCAGTACTTC.